Listed below are T cell receptor beta chains from one sample, sequenced in a study of blood T cell repertoires in COVID-19. The table came from immunoSEQ multiplex PCR; TCRdb's copy has only in-frame clones and leaves some out. This table has about 360,000 clones, 81% appearing once. Sequencing input: peripheral blood. The origin of the receptors is a human donor with acute or convalescent COVID-19. The donor label of this sample is uncertain. Both conserved end residues are part of each CDR3. The order of the fields is J gene, V gene, D gene, clone size, CDR3 protein, CDR3 DNA. A D gene is named only where the DNA matches it firmly. Where a row states a size, it is once, few, many or the class of an expanded clone; other rows omit it.

j_gene: TRBJ2-6
v_gene: TRBV6-5
d_gene: -
abundance: -
CDR3aa: CASSWGRSGANVLTF
CDR3nt: TGTGCCAGCAGTTGGGGCCGGTCTGGGGCCAACGTCCTGACTTTC

j_gene: TRBJ2-1
v_gene: TRBV21-1
d_gene: -
abundance: -
CDR3aa: CASSKAGTARTSGLYNEQFF
CDR3nt: TGTGCCAGCAGCAAAGCCGGCACAGCTAGGACTAGCGGTCTTTACAATGAGCAGTTCTTC

j_gene: TRBJ2-1
v_gene: TRBV6-6
d_gene: -
abundance: many
CDR3aa: CASSYSQDEQFF
CDR3nt: TGTGCCAGCAGTTACTCCCAGGATGAGCAGTTCTTC

j_gene: TRBJ1-6
v_gene: TRBV7-2
d_gene: TRBD1
abundance: few
CDR3aa: CASSPGGDNSPLHF
CDR3nt: TGTGCCAGCAGCCCAGGGGGCGATAATTCACCCCTCCACTTT

j_gene: TRBJ2-7
v_gene: TRBV5-1
d_gene: TRBD1
abundance: -
CDR3aa: CASSLTGVPEQYF
CDR3nt: TGCGCCAGCAGCTTAACAGGGGTGCCCGAGCAGTACTTC

j_gene: TRBJ1-5
v_gene: TRBV6-5
d_gene: -
abundance: many
CDR3aa: CASMKNRQGNQPQHF
CDR3nt: TGTGCCAGCATGAAGAACCGGCAGGGCAATCAGCCCCAGCATTTT

j_gene: TRBJ2-1
v_gene: TRBV19
d_gene: TRBD1
abundance: -
CDR3aa: CASSMAGGEQFF
CDR3nt: TGTGCCAGTAGTATGGCAGGGGGTGAGCAGTTCTTC

j_gene: TRBJ2-5
v_gene: TRBV10-2
d_gene: -
abundance: -
CDR3aa: CASGEVLDQGTQYF
CDR3nt: TGCGCCAGCGGGGAGGTCCTCGACCAAGGGACCCAGTACTTC

j_gene: TRBJ1-6
v_gene: TRBV27
d_gene: TRBD1
abundance: few
CDR3aa: CASRIASTGVNSPLHF
CDR3nt: TGTGCCAGCAGGATAGCTTCGACAGGGGTTAATTCACCCCTCCACTTT

j_gene: TRBJ2-3
v_gene: TRBV4-1
d_gene: -
abundance: -
CDR3aa: CASSPPGGPTDTQYF
CDR3nt: TGCGCCAGCAGCCCACCCGGAGGACCCACAGATACGCAGTATTTT

j_gene: TRBJ2-3
v_gene: TRBV5-1
d_gene: TRBD1
abundance: -
CDR3aa: CASSNLQGARTDTQYF
CDR3nt: TGCGCCAGCAGCAACCTACAGGGGGCGCGGACAGATACGCAGTATTTT

j_gene: TRBJ1-3
v_gene: TRBV3-1/TRBV3-2
d_gene: -
abundance: -
CDR3aa: CASSRRMSVSQGNTIYF
CDR3nt: TGTGCCAGCAGCCGGAGGATGTCGGTGTCTCAGGGAAACACCATATATTTT

j_gene: TRBJ1-3
v_gene: TRBV11-2
d_gene: TRBD1
abundance: -
CDR3aa: CASSLGPGTGLTGNTIYF
CDR3nt: TGTGCCAGCAGCTTAGGTCCCGGGACAGGCCTTACTGGAAACACCATATATTTT

j_gene: TRBJ2-3
v_gene: TRBV7-8
d_gene: TRBD2
abundance: -
CDR3aa: CASSLGVWSGRSDTQYF
CDR3nt: TGTGCCAGCAGCTTAGGAGTATGGAGCGGGAGATCAGATACGCAGTATTTT

j_gene: TRBJ1-1
v_gene: TRBV4-1
d_gene: -
abundance: -
CDR3aa: CASSQAGRGGGTEAFF
CDR3nt: TGCGCCAGCAGCCAAGCGGGAAGGGGAGGGGGCACTGAAGCTTTCTTT

j_gene: TRBJ1-2
v_gene: TRBV12-5
d_gene: -
abundance: -
CDR3aa: CASASTGVSPYGYTF
CDR3nt: TGTGCTAGTGCCTCCACCGGGGTTTCGCCCTATGGCTACACCTTC

j_gene: TRBJ2-3
v_gene: TRBV2
d_gene: -
abundance: few
CDR3aa: CASKRDIVTDTQYF
CDR3nt: TGTGCCAGCAAAAGGGACATAGTCACAGATACGCAGTATTTT

j_gene: TRBJ1-4
v_gene: TRBV10-2
d_gene: -
abundance: few
CDR3aa: CASSEGIWGQTNEKLFF
CDR3nt: TGCGCCAGCAGTGAGGGTATATGGGGACAAACGAATGAAAAACTGTTTTTT

j_gene: TRBJ1-1
v_gene: TRBV12-3/TRBV12-4
d_gene: -
abundance: -
CDR3aa: CASSPLGTEAFF
CDR3nt: TGTGCCAGCAGTCCCCTAGGTACTGAAGCTTTCTTT

j_gene: TRBJ1-1
v_gene: TRBV5-1
d_gene: -
abundance: -
CDR3aa: CASSLAAGPNTEAFF
CDR3nt: TGCGCCAGCAGCTTGGCGGCAGGGCCGAACACTGAAGCTTTCTTT

j_gene: TRBJ1-2
v_gene: TRBV18
d_gene: -
abundance: -
CDR3aa: CASSPPRGSNDYGYTF
CDR3nt: TGTGCCAGCTCACCACCCCGGGGAAGCAACGACTATGGCTACACCTTC

j_gene: TRBJ2-2
v_gene: TRBV11-3
d_gene: -
abundance: -
CDR3aa: CASSLATRGELFF
CDR3nt: TGTGCCAGCAGCTTAGCAACCAGAGGGGAGCTGTTTTTT

j_gene: TRBJ1-2
v_gene: TRBV19
d_gene: TRBD1
abundance: -
CDR3aa: CASSIDQGGRRGYTF
CDR3nt: TGTGCCAGTAGTATAGATCAAGGGGGCCGGCGTGGCTACACCTTC

j_gene: TRBJ1-4
v_gene: TRBV19
d_gene: -
abundance: -
CDR3aa: CASSATWRAYNEKLFF
CDR3nt: TGTGCCAGTAGTGCTACGTGGAGGGCTTATAATGAAAAACTGTTTTTT

j_gene: TRBJ1-1
v_gene: TRBV7-9
d_gene: -
abundance: -
CDR3aa: CASSPKAGQTNTEAFF
CDR3nt: TGTGCCAGCAGCCCAAAAGCCGGACAGACGAACACTGAAGCTTTCTTT

j_gene: TRBJ1-2
v_gene: TRBV7-9
d_gene: -
abundance: -
CDR3aa: CAVNSYSGYGYTF
CDR3nt: TGTGCCGTTAACTCGTACTCAGGGTATGGCTACACCTTC